This T cell receptor beta chain was found in a study of cytomegalovirus exposure and HLA in healthy donors. Findings and caveats of the study: Across donors, presence/absence analyses took sequencing depth to be roughly uniform. In vitro data verified a few CMV-associated chains as specific for CMV antigens. Later analysis identified a missense DCLRE1C variant that was linked to TCR beta V- and J-gene trimming. Exclusion as indistinguishable affected some V segments, including TRBV6-2 and TRBV6-3.

A remark on this clone: The antigen remains unidentified.

The study ran its PCR with 60 Vbeta and 13 Jbeta primers. The data were produced by immunoSEQ multiplex PCR, yet TCRdb's version contains in-frame clones alone and is incomplete. The sample yields approximately 130,000 clones, approximately 75% seen once. CDR3 length: 16 amino acids. V dropped 3 bases and J dropped 0; count of bases not matched to a gene: 5. Per germline, CDR1 MNHEY and CDR2 SVGAGI. The receptor was isolated from a man aged 35 to 55 in good health and CMV-seronegative. Source material: PBMCs. The chain recombines TRBV6-5 with TRBJ2-3, with 8 bases matching TRBD2. The CDR3 DNA reads TGTGCCAGCAGTTATGCGGGGGGCCAAAGCACAGATACGCAGTATTTT. The encoded protein is CASSYAGGQSTDTQYF.